This T cell receptor (beta chain) was sequenced in a study of blood T cells in healthy people across ages. Sample-barcoded 5' priming and a J-beta primer mix drove a second PCR of 7 to 11 cycles. TCRdb reanalysed the 5' RACE reads using MiXCR and keeps one entry per CDR3 protein. The sample consists of roughly 680,000 distinct CDR3 sequences, around half of them appearing once. The CDR3 has 14 amino acids. The V gene lost 6 bases and the J gene lost 0 bases, with 15 bases spanning the gap. Germline lookup yields CDR1 DFQATT and CDR2 SNEGSKA (reference sequence). The rearrangement uses TRBV20-1 and TRBJ2-7; D not certain. Sequencing was performed on blood. This receptor was identified in a woman aged 55-70 years in good health. Here the CDR3 DNA reads TGCAGTGCCACACACTCCTCCAGCTCCTACGAGCAGTACTTC. Its translation: CSATHSSSSYEQYF.